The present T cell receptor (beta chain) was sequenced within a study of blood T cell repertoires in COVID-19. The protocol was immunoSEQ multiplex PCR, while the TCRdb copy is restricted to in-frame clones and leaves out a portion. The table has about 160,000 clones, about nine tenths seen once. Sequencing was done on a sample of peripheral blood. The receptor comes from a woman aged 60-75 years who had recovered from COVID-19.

CDR3 DNA: TGTGCCAGCAAGGGATCCACAGGGGGGTTCACCGGGGAGCTGTTTTTT. This encodes CASKGSTGGFTGELFF. This sequence joins TRBV2 and TRBJ2-2, with 8 bases fitting TRBD1. Germline loops: CDR1 SNHLY, CDR2 FYNNEI. Trimming removed 7 bases from V and 4 bases from J; junction bases left unmatched: 11. The CDR3 length is 16 residues.